The 4 T cell receptor beta chains reported below all come from one sample, sequenced in a study of identical twins (dated by TCRdb to 2016 to 2017). Receptor amplification or capture employed 5' RACE. Reads for this sample came from an Illumina HiSeq 2000. Using fastp at Q25 and MiXCR, TCRdb reprocessed the public reads and kept productive beta chains. Merged by CDR3 protein, the rows form single entries marked with the most common genes and DNA. A total of a few hundred thousand distinct CDR3 sequences appear in this sample, around 8.8% of them only once. The ten biggest clones cover 2.5% to 3.5% of the sample. These same data were also listed under a study on yellow fever vaccine responses in identical twins.

Material for sequencing was CD8+ T cells sorted from blood. All receptors come from a woman aged 18-29 years in good health.

A few counts support this clonotype. The rearrangement uses TRBV14 and TRBJ2-1; possibly TRBD2 for D (7 bases). There are 16 residues in the CDR3. Germline V gene data show CDR1 as SGHDN and CDR2 as FVKESK. V shed 0 bases and J shed 7 bases, with 16 bases lying between them. The CDR3 bases are TGTGCCAGCAGCCAAGATCATCGGGGGGCGCGAAATGAGCAGTTCTTC. Translated, it gives CASSQDHRGARNEQFF.

The chain's CDR3 is CSVVSREARGDEQFF. The CDR3 DNA reads TGCAGCGTTGTGTCGCGGGAGGCCCGTGGCGATGAGCAGTTCTTC. This rearrangement joins TRBV29-1 to TRBJ2-1, with TRBD2 matching 8 bases. The CDR3 covers 15 residues. Germline trimming cut 4 bases from V and 8 bases from J; bases unmatched to any gene: 13. The germline gives CDR1 SQVTM, CDR2 ANQGSEA.

This chain joins TRBV4-3 and TRBJ2-7; 8 bases fit TRBD2. CDR1 LGHNA and CDR2 YSLEER come from the germline V gene. The CDR3 totals 14 residues. Trimming removed 3 bases from V and 3 bases from J; junction bases left unmatched: 4. The DNA of the CDR3 is TGCGCCAGCAGCCAGGGGACTAGGGGCTACGAGCAGTACTTC. It translates to CASSQGTRGYEQYF.

The chain is built from TRBV11-2 and TRBJ2-5, with D perhaps TRBD1 (5 bases). V dropped 4 bases and J dropped 12 bases, with 18 bases sitting between them. The CDR3 length is 13 residues. CDR1 is SGHAT and CDR2 is FQNNGV in the germline V gene. The CDR3 is CASSSSVGPGEYF. CDR3 nucleotide sequence: TGTGCCAGCAGCTCTTCGGTGGGGCCAGGCGAGTACTTC. Drawing the rest from reference TRBV11-2 and TRBJ2-5, the complete variable domain is EAGVAQSPRYKIIEKRQSVAFWCNPISGHATLYWYQQILGQGPKLLIQFQNNGVVDDSQLPKDRFSAERLKGVDSTLKIQPAKLEDSAVYLCASSSSVGPGEYFGPGTRLLVL.